This T cell receptor beta chain was recorded in a study of blood T cells in healthy people across ages. CDR1 is MNHEY, CDR2 SMNVEV, per germline (reference sequence). This CDR3 region has 16 residues. A second PCR of about 6 to 11 cycles used a sample-barcoded 5' primer and a J-beta primer mix. A template-switch adaptor with 12 random nucleotides tagged each cDNA molecule. MiXCR was run by TCRdb on the 5' RACE reads, yielding one entry per CDR3 protein. The sample lists 600,000 to 900,000 distinct CDR3 sequences; around 24% were seen once. Remarks on this clonotype: Its ends do not fully match the called genes, so a read error is possible.

These same records also appear under a second study, on T cells of mothers and their children.

The sequencing sample was made of blood. The TCR was taken from a boy younger than 18 in good health. V and J are TRBV27 and TRBJ1-2; 8 bases line up with TRBD1. The CDR3 loop reads CASSLSYRGANYGHTF. The CDR3 DNA follows: TGTGCCAGCAGTTTATCCTACAGGGGGGCGAACTATGGCCACACCTTC.